The source of this TCR beta chain is a study of T cells in Graves' hyperthyroidism and ophthalmopathy. Findings of the study overall: Expanded thyroid clonotypes (above 0.001) were mostly also found in blood. Ophthalmopathy and stable hyperthyroidism were separated by a 13 V-J model.

Amplified TCR beta CDR3 regions came from RNA transcripts. A set of HTBI primers served as the primers for a first-round RT-PCR of the TCR CDR3. TCRdb processed the multiplex PCR reads anew with MiXCR; each CDR3 protein has one entry. This sample has 500,000 to 650,000 distinct CDR3 sequences, with approximately 48% found just once. Germline V gives CDR1 SQVTM, CDR2 ANQGSEA. The CDR3 runs 16 residues. This clonotype was seen many times. What it binds is unknown. Germline and junction disagree at one end, which may indicate a read error. Exclusion followed for patients with uncontrolled infection, other autoimmune disease, pregnancy or lactation.

This TCR was sampled from an adult woman with Graves' disease, either hyperthyroidism or ophthalmopathy (not recorded which). The V gene is TRBV29-1, the J gene TRBJ1-1; 8 nucleotides agree with TRBD1. Sample: peripheral blood or thyroid tissue (not recorded which). The CDR3 DNA is TGCAGCGTTGAAGATCCTCGGGACAGGCGGAACGCTGAAGCTTTCTTT. Encoded protein: CSVEDPRDRRNAEAFF.